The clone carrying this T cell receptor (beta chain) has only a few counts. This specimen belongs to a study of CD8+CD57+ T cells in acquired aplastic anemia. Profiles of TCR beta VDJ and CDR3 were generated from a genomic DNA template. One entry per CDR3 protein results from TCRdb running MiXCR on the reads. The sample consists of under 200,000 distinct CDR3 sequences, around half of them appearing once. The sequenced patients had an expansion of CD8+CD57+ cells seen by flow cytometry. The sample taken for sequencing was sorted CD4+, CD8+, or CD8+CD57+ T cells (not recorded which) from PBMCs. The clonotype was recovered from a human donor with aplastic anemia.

The CDR3 bases are TGTGCCACTAGCCGGAACACTGAAGCTTTCTTT. This sequence encodes CATSRNTEAFF. The chain has TRBV24-1 and TRBJ1-1; D is uncertain. V was cut by 10 bases and J by 1 base, with 6 bases left in between. Germline CDR1 reads KGHDR; CDR2 reads SFDVKD. This CDR3 comprises 11 residues.